Below, one T cell receptor (beta chain) is given with its context. J lost 6 bases, V lost 2 bases, and 9 bases had no gene match. This CDR3 spans 16 amino acids. Germline V gene lookup returns CDR1 MNHEY and CDR2 SVGEGT. These data are taken from a study of blood T cell repertoires in COVID-19. Study at large: T cells, B-cell-depleted T cells, or PBMCs provided the cDNA or gDNA that served as material.

Profiled with immunoSEQ multiplex PCR; TCRdb holds only in-frame clones, not every one. The sample yields about 170,000 clones, about four fifths seen once. This sequence originates from a man in his 70s with active or convalescent COVID-19. The chain uses TRBV6-2 or TRBV6-3 and TRBJ2-2; 7 positions agree with TRBD1. The sequencing sample was made of peripheral blood. CDR3 bases: TGTGCCAGCAGTTACCGGGACAGCGTCTTTGCCGGGGAGCTGTTTTTT. Its translation is CASSYRDSVFAGELFF.